Listed below are T cell receptor beta chains from one sample, sequenced in a study of cytomegalovirus exposure and HLA in healthy donors. Measured with immunoSEQ multiplex PCR; TCRdb has only the in-frame clones, and not every one. The data hold under 95,000 clones, with around 80% observed a single time. The sample consisted of PBMCs. The receptors here all came from a male donor in good health and CMV-seronegative. CDR3s include the opening cysteine and the closing phenylalanine or tryptophan. A D gene is named only where the DNA matches it firmly. Only part of the rows carry a size: once, few, many, or a class if the clone is expanded.

abundance	d_gene	v_gene	j_gene	CDR3nt	CDR3aa
NA	TRBD2	TRBV11-2	TRBJ2-1	TGTGCCAGCAGAAAAGCGGGATTGTCCTACAATGAGCAGTTCTTC	CASRKAGLSYNEQFF
NA	NA	TRBV7-3	TRBJ2-2	TGTGCCAGCAGCGCCCAGCCTCTAGGGGCGGTCACCGGGGAGCTGTTTTTT	CASSAQPLGAVTGELFF
NA	NA	TRBV30	TRBJ1-4	TGTGCCTGGAGTTCACAGGCAGCAACTAATGAAAAACTGTTTTTT	CAWSSQAATNEKLFF
NA	NA	TRBV19	TRBJ1-1	TGTGCCAGTAGTATCCAGATGAACACTGAAGCTTTCTTT	CASSIQMNTEAFF
NA	TRBD2	TRBV30	TRBJ2-1	TGTGCCTGGGGCCCCGGACTAGCGGGGGCCAATGAGCAGTTCTTC	CAWGPGLAGANEQFF
NA	NA	TRBV5-1	TRBJ1-2	TGCGCCAGCAGCCCGATTGGGGGGAAGCACTATGGCTACACCTTC	CASSPIGGKHYGYTF
few	TRBD1	TRBV13	TRBJ2-7	TGTGCCAGCAGCTTAGAAGGGACAGGGTCCGAGCAGTACTTC	CASSLEGTGSEQYF
NA	NA	TRBV28	TRBJ2-3	TGTGCCAGCAGTTTTGACAGAACCACAGATACGCAGTATTTT	CASSFDRTTDTQYF
NA	NA	TRBV28	TRBJ1-2	TGTGCCAGCAGTTTTAGCGGTGGAGGGTATGGCTACACCTTC	CASSFSGGGYGYTF
NA	NA	TRBV2	TRBJ2-2	TGTGCCAGCAGCCGGGACTGGGCCGGGGAGCTGTTTTTT	CASSRDWAGELFF
NA	TRBD1	TRBV28	TRBJ2-7	TGTGCCAGCAGTTTTGCTGGGACAGGGGATTACGAGCAGTACTTC	CASSFAGTGDYEQYF
NA	TRBD2	TRBV7-9	TRBJ2-7	TGTTCCAGCAGCTTGACTAGCGGGGGGGGCGCGGAGTACTTC	CSSSLTSGGGAEYF
NA	NA	TRBV9	TRBJ2-5	TGTGCCAGCAGCGTAGTTGGCAGGGGAGAGACCCAGTACTTC	CASSVVGRGETQYF
NA	NA	TRBV30	TRBJ2-4	TGTGCCTGGAGTGTACGACGTAAGGGGTGGACGAACATTCAGTACTTC	CAWSVRRKGWTNIQYF
NA	NA	TRBV5-1	TRBJ2-3	TGCGCCAGCAGGTCTGAGTTCACAGATACGCAGTATTTT	CASRSEFTDTQYF
NA	NA	TRBV7-2	TRBJ1-2	TGTGCCAGCAGCCCTGGGAGCTATGGCTACACCTTC	CASSPGSYGYTF
once	TRBD1	TRBV7-2	TRBJ1-2	TGTGCCAGCAGCTTATCTTCGGAGGGGGCGCGCGGCTACACCTTC	CASSLSSEGARGYTF
once	NA	TRBV9	TRBJ1-2	TGTGCCAGCAGCGTAGTACAGGGAAATTCAAACTATGGCTACACCTTC	CASSVVQGNSNYGYTF
few	NA	TRBV20-1	TRBJ2-7	TGCAGTGCTAGAGGCGCCGAGCAGTACTTC	CSARGAEQYF
NA	TRBD1	TRBV27	TRBJ2-3	TGTGCCAGCAGGCCACAGGGGGCACGTCCAGATACGCAGTATTTT	CASRPQGARPDTQYF
NA	NA	TRBV4-1	TRBJ2-7	TGCGCCAGCAGCCAATGGGGCGGTACCATTAGGGAGCAGTACTTC	CASSQWGGTIREQYF
NA	TRBD1	TRBV6-6	TRBJ2-5	TGTGCCAGCAGTTACCGGGCAGGGGGCCGGGGGGAGACCCAGTACTTC	CASSYRAGGRGETQYF
NA	NA	TRBV4-2	TRBJ1-4	TGTGCCAGCAGCCAACGGGACTCCGTCGAAAAACTGTTTTTT	CASSQRDSVEKLFF
NA	NA	TRBV4-3	TRBJ1-6	TGCGCCAGCAGCCAAGACACAGCTCCTATCTCACCCCTCAACTTT	CASSQDTAPISPLNF
NA	NA	TRBV10-2	TRBJ2-2	TGCGCCAGCAGTGGAAAGAGTTTCAACACCGGGGAGCTGTTTTTT	CASSGKSFNTGELFF
NA	TRBD1	TRBV11-3	TRBJ2-5	TGTGCCAGCAGCCGGACAGGGAAAATGGAGACCCAGTACTTC	CASSRTGKMETQYF
NA	NA	TRBV7-2	TRBJ1-4	TGTGCCAGCAGCTTAGACGGCCGCAGGGGAGTATTCGGTCTGGGAAAACTGTTTTTT	CASSLDGRRGVFGLGKLFF
NA	NA	TRBV30	TRBJ1-2	TGTGCCTGGGCGAGGGTTTTAGGCTACACCTTC	CAWARVLGYTF
NA	TRBD1	TRBV5-1	TRBJ2-5	TGCGCCAGCAGCTTAGACAGGGGAATTGAGACCCAGTACTTC	CASSLDRGIETQYF
NA	NA	TRBV6-5	TRBJ1-5	TGTGCCAGCAGTGCGGGGATGGATCAGCCCCAGCATTTT	CASSAGMDQPQHF
NA	NA	TRBV7-8	TRBJ1-3	TGTGCCAGCAGCTCCGGCCAGGGACTCTCCTCTGGAAACACCATATATTTT	CASSSGQGLSSGNTIYF
NA	NA	TRBV7-8	TRBJ2-7	TGTGCCAGCAGCCTTAGCGGCGAGCAGTACTTC	CASSLSGEQYF
NA	NA	TRBV30	TRBJ2-3	TGTGCCTGGAGTGTACCCTTGGTGGCCACAGATACGCAGTATTTT	CAWSVPLVATDTQYF
NA	NA	TRBV7-2	TRBJ2-2	TGTGCCAGCAGCTTAGTAGTTGCCGGGGAGCTGTTTTTT	CASSLVVAGELFF
NA	TRBD2	TRBV5-1	TRBJ2-5	TGCGCCACTTCCCGGGGGGGTCAAGAGACCCAGTACTTC	CATSRGGQETQYF
few	NA	TRBV6-5	TRBJ1-2	TGTGCCAGCAGTTACTCGGCGCGAGGTGTCGGGGGCTACACCTTC	CASSYSARGVGGYTF
NA	TRBD1	TRBV19	TRBJ1-1	TGTGCCAGTAGTATCAGGGGGCGAGGCACTGAAGCTTTCTTT	CASSIRGRGTEAFF
NA	TRBD2	TRBV19	TRBJ2-3	TGTGCCAGTAGGGAAACGGGGGGTGGAACAGATACGCAGTATTTT	CASRETGGGTDTQYF
few	TRBD1	TRBV5-4	TRBJ2-3	TGTGCCAGCAGCTCGGGACAGGGTCGAACAGATACGCAGTATTTT	CASSSGQGRTDTQYF
few	NA	TRBV5-1	TRBJ1-4	TGCGCCAGCAGCTTCCAGGGCGTGAATGAAAAACTGTTTTTT	CASSFQGVNEKLFF
NA	TRBD2	TRBV5-1	TRBJ2-1	TGCGCCAGCAGCCTGGGCCAAATTAGCGGGCGAGGCAATGAGCAGTTCTTC	CASSLGQISGRGNEQFF
once	NA	TRBV7-2	TRBJ1-3	TGTGCCAGCAGCTTACAGGCTACTGCTGGAAACACCATATATTTT	CASSLQATAGNTIYF
NA	NA	TRBV5-1	TRBJ1-2	TGCGCCAGCAGCTTGTCTCACGGACTGGCAGGCTACACCTTC	CASSLSHGLAGYTF
NA	TRBD1	TRBV14	TRBJ1-1	TGTGCCAGCAGCTGGACAGGGAACGCTGAAGCTTTCTTT	CASSWTGNAEAFF
NA	NA	TRBV28	TRBJ2-7	TGTGCCAGCAGTTTACAGGGGATGACCTACGAGCAGTACTTC	CASSLQGMTYEQYF
NA	TRBD1	TRBV6-1	TRBJ1-2	TGTGCCAGCAGGGAACAGGGGGCTGAGGGCTACACCTTC	CASREQGAEGYTF
NA	NA	TRBV2	TRBJ1-1	TGTGCCAGCAGGGGGGACTTGAACACTGAAGCTTTCTTT	CASRGDLNTEAFF
NA	TRBD1	TRBV6-1	TRBJ1-2	TGTGCCAGCAGTGAAGGGACAGGGCCTTATGGCTACCCCTTC	CASSEGTGPYGYPF